These T cell receptor beta chains were read from a single sample in a study. TCRdb used MiXCR to reprocess the 5' RACE reads, holding one entry per CDR3 protein. The table records 50,000 to 60,000 distinct CDR3 sequences, around 20% of them present only once. The material sequenced was tumor-infiltrating Tregs sorted from the breast tumor. These receptors all come from a female donor with breast cancer. The CDR3 runs from the conserved cysteine through the conserved F or W. The D gene is left open where the match is weak. Only some rows state a clone size, as once, few, many or a class for expanded clones.

CDR3 DNA,CDR3 protein,clone size,V gene,D gene,J gene
TGTGCCAGCAGCGATAGCGGGAGATATGAGCAGTTCTTC,CASSDSGRYEQFF,many,TRBV6-1,TRBD2,TRBJ2-1
TGCGCCAGCAGCCAAGCTCCGACTAGCGGAGAGACCCAGTACTTC,CASSQAPTSGETQYF,.,TRBV4-1,TRBD2,TRBJ2-5
TGCGCCAGCAGCCCCCGCGAGGGTGGGGGCTACACCTTC,CASSPREGGGYTF,medium-sized,TRBV5-1,.,TRBJ1-2
TGCGCCAGCAGCCAAGATACGACAGGGCTCTATGGCTACACCTTC,CASSQDTTGLYGYTF,.,TRBV4-1,TRBD1,TRBJ1-2
TGTGCTAGCAGCGTTGGACAGGGGGCTTACGAGCAGTACTTC,CASSVGQGAYEQYF,many,TRBV7-7,TRBD1,TRBJ2-7
TGCGCCAGCAGTGTACAGGGGCGGGGGGAGCTGTTTTTT,CASSVQGRGELFF,many,TRBV10-2,TRBD1,TRBJ2-2
TGTGCCAGCTCAACGGGAGTTGAAGCTTTCTTT,CASSTGVEAFF,many,TRBV6-6,.,TRBJ1-1
TGCAGCGGGGAAACTAATGAAAAACTGTTTTTT,CSGETNEKLFF,.,TRBV29-1,.,TRBJ1-4
TGTGCCAGCCGCTTAGTCGGGACAGTGAATGCGCAGTTCTTC,CASRLVGTVNAQFF,.,TRBV7-6,TRBD1,TRBJ2-1
TGCGCCAGCAGCTTGGAAGGCGCAGGACCCTTTTATGGCTACACCTTC,CASSLEGAGPFYGYTF,.,TRBV5-1,.,TRBJ1-2
TGTGCCAGCAGTTTCGAATCTATACGGGTCGGCGAGCAGTACTTC,CASSFESIRVGEQYF,few,TRBV6-1,.,TRBJ2-7
TGCAGTGCTAGTCGGGTTCGGGGGGGAAGCACAGATACGCAGTATTTT,CSASRVRGGSTDTQYF,.,TRBV20-1,TRBD2,TRBJ2-3
TGTGCCAGCAGCCACGAGACCCAGTACTTC,CASSHETQYF,many,TRBV7-9,.,TRBJ2-5
TGTGCCAGCAGCTTGGTATCGGGAAACACCGGGGAGCTGTTTTTT,CASSLVSGNTGELFF,.,TRBV5-5,.,TRBJ2-2
TGCGCCAGCAGCTTCGGACAGGGAGTCAACACCATATATTTT,CASSFGQGVNTIYF,few,TRBV5-1,TRBD1,TRBJ1-3
TGTGCCAGCAGCCGATACGGACAGGCCGGCTACGAGCAGTACTTC,CASSRYGQAGYEQYF,many,TRBV7-2,TRBD1,TRBJ2-7
TGTGCCACCAGTGATCCTCGGACAGCTGGGGGGACCCAGTACTTC,CATSDPRTAGGTQYF,.,TRBV24-1,.,TRBJ2-5
TGTGCCAGCAGCGAAAGACAGGACCCTACTAACTATGGCTACACCTTC,CASSERQDPTNYGYTF,many,TRBV7-9,.,TRBJ1-2
TGTGCCAGCAGGCGGGACAGATTGTACTATGGCTACACCTTC,CASRRDRLYYGYTF,.,TRBV12-3/TRBV12-4,TRBD1,TRBJ1-2
TGTGCCAGCAGCTTATATAAGGGCGACGCTGAAGCTTTCTTT,CASSLYKGDAEAFF,.,TRBV7-9,.,TRBJ1-1
TGTGCCAGCAGTTACGGTGACAGATATGGCTACACCTTC,CASSYGDRYGYTF,many,TRBV6-5,.,TRBJ1-2
TGCAGTGCAGGAAGGCTAGCGGAGGCACAAGAGACCCAGTACTTC,CSAGRLAEAQETQYF,few,TRBV20-1,TRBD2,TRBJ2-5
TGTGCCAGCAGCCTAACAGGCGGCAGGGGCGCAGATACGCAGTATTTT,CASSLTGGRGADTQYF,many,TRBV4-2,.,TRBJ2-3
TGTGCCAGCAATAAGGGGGTCAGGGAGCTGTTTTTT,CASNKGVRELFF,once,TRBV6-5,.,TRBJ2-2
TGCGCCAGGAGCTTGGCAGCCGAGGGTACCGGGGAGTTGTTTTTT,CARSLAAEGTGELFF,.,TRBV5-1,.,TRBJ2-2
TGTGCCAGCAGTGTGGGCGGGAGGGCCGGGTATGAGCAGTTCTTC,CASSVGGRAGYEQFF,.,TRBV6-1,TRBD2,TRBJ2-1
TGTGCCAGCAGTCGCACAGGGATTGAGCAGCCCCAGCATTTT,CASSRTGIEQPQHF,many,TRBV6-6,.,TRBJ1-5
TGTGCCAGCAGCTTTGGGACAGGGCTTGCGGAGACCCAGTACTTC,CASSFGTGLAETQYF,few,TRBV7-9,TRBD1,TRBJ2-5
TGCGCCAGCAGCGGCGGGACGACATTCACAGATACGCAGTATTTT,CASSGGTTFTDTQYF,few,TRBV5-1,.,TRBJ2-3
TGTGCCAGCAGCCTAGCGGGAACTGGGGCCAACGTCCTGACTTTC,CASSLAGTGANVLTF,few,TRBV3-1,TRBD2,TRBJ2-6
TGCGCCAGCAGACTCGATCTAGCGGGGGGGCGTGAGCAGTTCTTC,CASRLDLAGGREQFF,many,TRBV4-3,TRBD2,TRBJ2-1
TGCAGTGCTCCCAACAGGGTTAATCAGCCCCAGCATTTT,CSAPNRVNQPQHF,.,TRBV20-1,.,TRBJ1-5
TGTGCCAGCAGCCAACCCGAGGACAGGGGTCACCACAATGAGCAGTTCTTC,CASSQPEDRGHHNEQFF,few,TRBV3-1,TRBD1,TRBJ2-1
TGTGCCAGCAGCTCAAGGACCCGGGGCGACTATGGCTACACCTTC,CASSSRTRGDYGYTF,many,TRBV5-5,.,TRBJ1-2
TGTGCCAGCAGCGGAGAAAGGGCAGGGCACCTCGCCGGGGAGCTGTTTTTT,CASSGERAGHLAGELFF,few,TRBV7-2,.,TRBJ2-2
TGCAGTGCTAGAGATCCAGGGCATACCAGCTCCTACGAGCAGTACTTC,CSARDPGHTSSYEQYF,few,TRBV20-1,.,TRBJ2-7
TGCGCCAGCAGCTTGGCCGTACGAGGGGGTCGCACCGGGGAGCTGTTTTTT,CASSLAVRGGRTGELFF,.,TRBV5-1,.,TRBJ2-2
TGTGCCACCAGTGATCACACGGTCCATGAGCAGTTCTTC,CATSDHTVHEQFF,.,TRBV24-1,.,TRBJ2-1
TGTGCCAGCAGCCGGGACAGGGTTCCTAACGAAAGACTGTTTTTT,CASSRDRVPNERLFF,.,TRBV7-2,TRBD1,TRBJ1-4
TGTGCCAGCAGTATCGGACTAGCGGGGGGGCTAAGAGATACGCAGTATTTT,CASSIGLAGGLRDTQYF,.,TRBV6-5,TRBD2,TRBJ2-3
TGTGCCAGCAGCCAAGATCTTGGGGCCAACGTCCTGACTTTC,CASSQDLGANVLTF,.,TRBV14,.,TRBJ2-6
TGTGCCACCAGTGGCTCACTAGCGGGAGCCCAAGAGACCCAGTACTTC,CATSGSLAGAQETQYF,.,TRBV24-1,TRBD2,TRBJ2-5
TGTACCAGCAGCCTGGCGGGGCGCACAGATACGCAGTATTTT,CTSSLAGRTDTQYF,.,TRBV5-4,.,TRBJ2-3
TGTGCCAGCAGTGCGTCTTTTGTAGCTTTCTTT,CASSASFVAFF,.,TRBV28,.,TRBJ1-1
TGTGCCAGCAGCCCACCCTCCTACGAGCAGTACTTC,CASSPPSYEQYF,few,TRBV7-9,.,TRBJ2-7
TGTGCCAGCAAGTCAAGGGTGCTCACTGAAGCTTTCTTT,CASKSRVLTEAFF,few,TRBV2,.,TRBJ1-1
TGTGCCAGCAGCCCCCTGAGTTTGAGCTCCTACGAGCAGTACTTC,CASSPLSLSSYEQYF,few,TRBV7-9,.,TRBJ2-7
TGTGCCAGCAGTGACAGGGGGCAAGACATTCAGTACTTC,CASSDRGQDIQYF,few,TRBV12-3/TRBV12-4,TRBD1,TRBJ2-4
TGCGCCAGCAGCCAGCGGCCCCCGCCAGATACGCAGTATTTT,CASSQRPPPDTQYF,.,TRBV4-1,.,TRBJ2-3
TGCAGTGCGGAGAACCCCTATAGCAATCAGCCCCAGCATTTT,CSAENPYSNQPQHF,.,TRBV20-1,.,TRBJ1-5
TGTGCCAGTAGTATTCAAGATATGGGTGGCTACGCCTTC,CASSIQDMGGYAF,.,TRBV19,.,TRBJ1-2
TGCGCCAGCAGCCAAGTTGGGGAGAAGGTGGATAATGAGCAGTTCTTC,CASSQVGEKVDNEQFF,.,TRBV4-3,.,TRBJ2-1
TGTGCCAGCAGTTACGAGGCCTCCCGGAATGAGCAGTTCTTC,CASSYEASRNEQFF,few,TRBV6-5,.,TRBJ2-1
TGTGCCAGCAGCTTCGAAGAGACCCAGTACTTC,CASSFEETQYF,few,TRBV11-1,.,TRBJ2-5
TGCGCCAGCAGTGAGTCAAAAGGGCGGGGCCAGGACGAGCAGTACTTC,CASSESKGRGQDEQYF,.,TRBV10-1,.,TRBJ2-7